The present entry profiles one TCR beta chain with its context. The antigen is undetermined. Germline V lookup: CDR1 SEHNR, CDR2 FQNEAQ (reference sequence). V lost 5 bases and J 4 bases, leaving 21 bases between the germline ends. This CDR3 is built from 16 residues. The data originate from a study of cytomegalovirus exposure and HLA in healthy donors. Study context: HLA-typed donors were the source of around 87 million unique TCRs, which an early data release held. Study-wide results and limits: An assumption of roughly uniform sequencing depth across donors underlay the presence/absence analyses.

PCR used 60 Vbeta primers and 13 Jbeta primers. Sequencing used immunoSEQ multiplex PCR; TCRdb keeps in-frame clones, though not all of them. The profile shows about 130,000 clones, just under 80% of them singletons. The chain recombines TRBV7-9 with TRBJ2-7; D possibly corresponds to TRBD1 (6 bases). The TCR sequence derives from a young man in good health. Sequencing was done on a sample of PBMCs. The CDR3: CASSPPDTDSLYEQYF. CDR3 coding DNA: TGTGCCAGCAGCCCCCCCGACACGGACAGTCTTTACGAGCAGTACTTC.